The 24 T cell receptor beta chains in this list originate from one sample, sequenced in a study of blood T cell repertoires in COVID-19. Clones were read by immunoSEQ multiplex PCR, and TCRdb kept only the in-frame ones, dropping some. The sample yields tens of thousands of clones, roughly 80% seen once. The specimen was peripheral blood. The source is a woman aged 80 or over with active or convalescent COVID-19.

CDR3 bases: TGTGCCAGCAGCAAACAAGGACTAGCGGGGGGGGTTGGTGAGCAGTTCTTC. Protein sequence: CASSKQGLAGGVGEQFF. This sequence joins TRBV7-2 and TRBJ2-1, with 15 nucleotides matching TRBD2. The V segment lost 5 bases and the J segment 9 bases; nucleotides outside the gene matches: 11. CDR3 length: 17 amino acids. Germline CDR1 is SGHTA and CDR2 is FQGNSA.

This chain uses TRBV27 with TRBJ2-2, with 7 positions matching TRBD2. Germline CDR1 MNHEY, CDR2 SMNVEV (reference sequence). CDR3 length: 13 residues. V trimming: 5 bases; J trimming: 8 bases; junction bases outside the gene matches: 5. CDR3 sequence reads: CASSLSGKGELFF. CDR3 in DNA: TGTGCCAGCAGTCTGAGCGGGAAGGGGGAGCTGTTTTTT.

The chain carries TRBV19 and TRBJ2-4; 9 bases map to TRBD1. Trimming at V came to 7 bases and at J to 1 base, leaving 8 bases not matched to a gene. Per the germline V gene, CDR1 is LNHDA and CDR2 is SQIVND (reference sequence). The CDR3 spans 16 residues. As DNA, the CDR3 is TGTGCCAGTATTGACCAACAGGGGGCCGCCAAAAACATTCAGTACTTC. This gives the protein CASIDQQGAAKNIQYF.

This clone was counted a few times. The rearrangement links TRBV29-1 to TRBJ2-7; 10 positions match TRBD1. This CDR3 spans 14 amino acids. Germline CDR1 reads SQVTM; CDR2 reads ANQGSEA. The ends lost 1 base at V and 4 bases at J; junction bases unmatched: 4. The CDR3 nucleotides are TGCAGCGTTGAAGGGACAGGGGGTTTGTACGAGCAGTACTTC. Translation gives CSVEGTGGLYEQYF.

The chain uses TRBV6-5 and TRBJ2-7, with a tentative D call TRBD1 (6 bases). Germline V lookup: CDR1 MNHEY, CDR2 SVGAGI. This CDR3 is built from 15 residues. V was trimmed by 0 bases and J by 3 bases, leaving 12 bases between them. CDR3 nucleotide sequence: TGTGCCAGCAGTTACTCGTACAGGGAAGGCTACGAGCAGTACTTC. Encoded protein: CASSYSYREGYEQYF.

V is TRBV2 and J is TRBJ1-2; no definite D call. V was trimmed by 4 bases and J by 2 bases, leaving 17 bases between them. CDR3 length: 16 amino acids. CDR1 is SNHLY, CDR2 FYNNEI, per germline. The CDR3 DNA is TGTGCCAGCAGTGGGAGGAGGGTACAACTGAACTATGGCTACACCTTC. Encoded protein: CASSGRRVQLNYGYTF.

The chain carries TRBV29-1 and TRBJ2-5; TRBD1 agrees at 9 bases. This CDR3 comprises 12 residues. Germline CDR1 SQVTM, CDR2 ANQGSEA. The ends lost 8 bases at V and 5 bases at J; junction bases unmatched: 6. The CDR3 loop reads CSPRDRAETQYF. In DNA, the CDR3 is TGCAGCCCGAGGGACAGGGCGGAGACCCAGTACTTC. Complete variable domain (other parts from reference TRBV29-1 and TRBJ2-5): SAVISQKPSRDICQRGTSLTIQCQVDSQVTMMFWYRQQPGQSLTLIATANQGSEATYESGFVIDKFPISRPNLTFSTLTVSNMSPEDSSIYLCSPRDRAETQYFGPGTRLLVL.

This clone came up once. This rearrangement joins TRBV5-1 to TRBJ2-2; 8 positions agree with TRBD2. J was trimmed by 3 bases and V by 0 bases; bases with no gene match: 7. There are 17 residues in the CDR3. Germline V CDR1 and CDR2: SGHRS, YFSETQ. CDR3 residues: CASSLEAGAGYTGELFF. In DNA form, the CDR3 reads TGCGCCAGCAGCTTGGAAGCGGGAGCCGGGTACACCGGGGAGCTGTTTTTT.

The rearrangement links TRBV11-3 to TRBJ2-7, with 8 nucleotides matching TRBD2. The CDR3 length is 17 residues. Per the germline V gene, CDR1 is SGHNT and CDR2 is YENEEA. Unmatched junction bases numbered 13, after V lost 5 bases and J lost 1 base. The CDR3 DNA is TGTGCCAGCAGCCGCACGCCACGTAGCGGGGATTCCTACGAGCAGTACTTC. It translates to CASSRTPRSGDSYEQYF.

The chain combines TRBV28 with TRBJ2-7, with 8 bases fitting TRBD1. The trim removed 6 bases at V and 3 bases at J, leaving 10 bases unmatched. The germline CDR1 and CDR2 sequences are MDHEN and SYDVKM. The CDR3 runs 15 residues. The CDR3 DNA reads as TGTGCCAGCAGCCCTGGACAGGGTCTTCGCTACGAGCAGTACTTC. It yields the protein CASSPGQGLRYEQYF.

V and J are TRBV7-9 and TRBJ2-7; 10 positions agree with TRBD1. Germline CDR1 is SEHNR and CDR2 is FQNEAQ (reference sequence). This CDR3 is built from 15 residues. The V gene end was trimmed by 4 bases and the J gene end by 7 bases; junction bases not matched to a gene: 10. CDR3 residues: CASSSTGQGPGEQYF. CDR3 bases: TGTGCCAGCAGCTCCACGGGACAGGGGCCAGGGGAGCAGTACTTC. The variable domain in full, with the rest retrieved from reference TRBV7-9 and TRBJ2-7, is DTGVSQNPRHKITKRGQNVTFRCDPISEHNRLYWYRQTLGQGPEFLTYFQNEAQLEKSRLLSDRFSAERPKGSFSTLEIQRTEQGDSAMYLCASSSTGQGPGEQYFGPGTRLTVT.

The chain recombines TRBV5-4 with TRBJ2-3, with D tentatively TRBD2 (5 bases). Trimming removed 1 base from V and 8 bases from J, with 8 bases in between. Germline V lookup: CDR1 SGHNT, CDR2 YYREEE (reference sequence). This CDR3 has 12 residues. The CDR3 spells CASSLTSGTQYF. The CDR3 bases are TGTGCCAGCAGCTTGACTAGTGGTACGCAGTATTTT.

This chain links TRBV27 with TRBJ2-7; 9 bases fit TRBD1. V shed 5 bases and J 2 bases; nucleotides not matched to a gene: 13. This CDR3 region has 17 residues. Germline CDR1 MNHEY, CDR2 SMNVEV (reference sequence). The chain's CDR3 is CASSRNAHRGRAYEQYF. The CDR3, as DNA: TGTGCCAGCAGTCGCAACGCCCACAGGGGGCGCGCCTACGAGCAGTACTTC.

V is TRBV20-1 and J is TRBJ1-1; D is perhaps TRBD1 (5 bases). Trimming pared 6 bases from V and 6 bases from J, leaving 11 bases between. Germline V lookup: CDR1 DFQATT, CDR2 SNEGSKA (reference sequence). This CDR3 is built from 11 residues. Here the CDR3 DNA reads TGCAGTGCATTACAGGAGCCTGAAGCTTTCTTT. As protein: CSALQEPEAFF.

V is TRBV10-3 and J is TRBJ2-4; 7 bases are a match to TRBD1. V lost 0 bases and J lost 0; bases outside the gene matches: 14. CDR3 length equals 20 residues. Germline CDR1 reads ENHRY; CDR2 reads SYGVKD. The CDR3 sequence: CAISESSGQPTSGAKNIQYF. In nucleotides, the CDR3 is TGTGCCATCAGTGAGTCATCGGGACAGCCGACCTCGGGAGCCAAAAACATTCAGTACTTC.

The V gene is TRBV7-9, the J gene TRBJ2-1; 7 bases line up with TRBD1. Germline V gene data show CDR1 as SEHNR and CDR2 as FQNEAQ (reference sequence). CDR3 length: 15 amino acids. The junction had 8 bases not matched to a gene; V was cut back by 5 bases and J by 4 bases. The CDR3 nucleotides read TGTGCCAGCAGCGCAAGAGGGACAGTGTACAATGAGCAGTTCTTC. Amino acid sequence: CASSARGTVYNEQFF.

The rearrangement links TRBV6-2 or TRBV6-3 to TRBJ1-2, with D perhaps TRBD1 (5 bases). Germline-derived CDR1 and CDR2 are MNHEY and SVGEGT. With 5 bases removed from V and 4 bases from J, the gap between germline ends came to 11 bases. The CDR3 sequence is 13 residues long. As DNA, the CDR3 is TGTGCCAGCAGTAAAGACAGCTTCTATGGCTACACCTTC. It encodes CASSKDSFYGYTF.

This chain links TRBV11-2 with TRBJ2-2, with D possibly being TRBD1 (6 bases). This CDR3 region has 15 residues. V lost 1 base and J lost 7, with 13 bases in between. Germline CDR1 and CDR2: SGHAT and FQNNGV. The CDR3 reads CASSLVSGANGELFF. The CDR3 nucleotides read TGTGCCAGCAGCTTAGTATCAGGGGCTAACGGGGAGCTGTTTTTT.

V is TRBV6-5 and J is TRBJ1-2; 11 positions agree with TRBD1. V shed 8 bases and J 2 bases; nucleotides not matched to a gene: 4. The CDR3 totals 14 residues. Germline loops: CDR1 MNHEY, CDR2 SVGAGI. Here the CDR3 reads CASHRDRGNYGYTF. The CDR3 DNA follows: TGTGCCAGCCACCGGGACAGGGGGAACTATGGCTACACCTTC.

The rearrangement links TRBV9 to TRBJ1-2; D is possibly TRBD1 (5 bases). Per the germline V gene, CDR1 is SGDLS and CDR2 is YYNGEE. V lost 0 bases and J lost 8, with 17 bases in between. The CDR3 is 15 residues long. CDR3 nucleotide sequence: TGTGCCAGCAGCGTAGAGTCGACAGCTAATGGGGGCTACACCTTC. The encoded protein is CASSVESTANGGYTF.

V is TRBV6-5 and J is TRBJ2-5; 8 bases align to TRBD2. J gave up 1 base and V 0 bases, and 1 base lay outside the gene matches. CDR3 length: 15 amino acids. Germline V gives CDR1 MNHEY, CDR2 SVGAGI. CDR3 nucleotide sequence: TGTGCCAGCAGTTACTCTAGCGGGACCCAAGAGACCCAGTACTTC. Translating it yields CASSYSSGTQETQYF.

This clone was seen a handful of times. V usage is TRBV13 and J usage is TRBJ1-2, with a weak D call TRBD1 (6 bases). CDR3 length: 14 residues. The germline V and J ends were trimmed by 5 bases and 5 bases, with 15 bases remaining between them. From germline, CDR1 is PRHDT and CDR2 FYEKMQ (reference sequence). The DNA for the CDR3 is TGTGCCAGCAGCCCCAGAGACCAGGGGTATGGCTACACCTTC. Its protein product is CASSPRDQGYGYTF.

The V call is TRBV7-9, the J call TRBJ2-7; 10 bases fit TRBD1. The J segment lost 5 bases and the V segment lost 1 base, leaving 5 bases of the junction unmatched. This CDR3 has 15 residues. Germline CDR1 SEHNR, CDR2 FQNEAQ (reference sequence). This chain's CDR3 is CASSLGQGAGDEQYF. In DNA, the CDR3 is TGTGCCAGCAGCTTAGGACAGGGGGCAGGCGACGAGCAGTACTTC.

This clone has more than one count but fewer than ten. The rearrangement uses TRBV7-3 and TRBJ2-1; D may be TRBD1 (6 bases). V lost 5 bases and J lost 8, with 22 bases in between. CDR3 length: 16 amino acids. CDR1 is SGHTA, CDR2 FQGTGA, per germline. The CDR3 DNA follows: TGTGCCAGCAGCCCTAACAGGGACACCCCTAGGGATGAGCAGTTCTTC. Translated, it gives CASSPNRDTPRDEQFF.